Presented here are 21 T cell receptor beta chains from one specimen sequenced in a study of T cells in Graves' hyperthyroidism and ophthalmopathy. The investigators amplified TCR beta CDR3 regions from RNA transcripts. Initially, a first-round RT-PCR of the TCR CDR3 employed the HTBI primer set. TCRdb re-analysed the multiplex PCR reads in MiXCR, keeping a single row per CDR3 protein. The table has around 350,000 distinct CDR3 sequences, about 19% seen once. The sample comprised blood. These receptors were taken from a woman between 18 and 29 years old with Graves' hyperthyroidism.

The V gene is TRBV20-1, the J gene TRBJ1-2, with TRBD1 matching 7 bases. Germline V CDR1 and CDR2: DFQATT, SNEGSKA (reference sequence). This CDR3 has 14 residues. V trimming: 2 bases; J trimming: 6 bases; junction bases outside the gene matches: 9. The CDR3: CSARILDREDGYTF. The CDR3 region has the DNA TGCAGTGCTAGAATTCTCGACAGGGAAGATGGCTACACCTTC.

This clonotype was seen ten or more times. The chain employs TRBV5-1 and TRBJ2-5; D is possibly TRBD1 or TRBD2 (6 bases each). Germline assignment: CDR1 SGHRS and CDR2 YFSETQ. The V and J ends lost 4 bases and 5 bases respectively, with 18 bases between them. This CDR3 is 15 amino acids long. Here the CDR3 DNA reads TGCGCCAGCAGCGGGCCAAAGGGGGGCCGGGAGACCCAGTACTTC. Translation gives CASSGPKGGRETQYF. Filled out from reference TRBV5-1 and TRBJ2-5, the complete variable domain reads KAGVTQTPRYLIKTRGQQVTLSCSPISGHRSVSWYQQTPGQGLQFLFEYFSETQRNKGNFPGRFSGRQFSNSRSEMNVSTLELGDSALYLCASSGPKGGRETQYFGPGTRLLVL.

V and J are TRBV18 and TRBJ2-2, with 10 bases that match TRBD1. Germline CDR1 is KGHSH and CDR2 is LQKENI. V lost 3 bases and J lost 7; bases outside the gene matches: 8. The CDR3 runs 16 residues. The DNA for the CDR3 is TGTGCCAGCTCACCGCCGGGACAGGGGCTTCTCGGGGAGCTGTTTTTT. It specifies CASSPPGQGLLGELFF. The complete variable domain, with remaining parts taken from reference TRBV18 and TRBJ2-2, reads NAGVMQNPRHLVRRRGQEARLRCSPMKGHSHVYWYRQLPEEGLKFMVYLQKENIIDESGMPKERFSAEFPKEGPSILRIQQVVRGDSAAYFCASSPPGQGLLGELFFGEGSRLTVL.

Ten or more counts support this clonotype. V gene TRBV12-3 or TRBV12-4 combines with J gene TRBJ1-2; D is possibly TRBD1 (6 bases). With 6 bases removed from V and 0 bases from J, the gap between germline ends came to 11 bases. CDR3 size: 14 residues. CDR3 DNA: TGTGCCAGCAGCCACAGGGTCGCTAACTATGGCTACACCTTC. It yields the protein CASSHRVANYGYTF.

This clonotype has a count of ten or more. The chain uses TRBV11-2 and TRBJ1-5, with no clear D. Trimming took off 11 bases at V and 4 bases at J, with 12 bases between the two ends. Germline V CDR1 and CDR2: SGHAT, FQNNGV. The CDR3 totals 12 residues. CDR3 amino acids: CAVWPRNQPQHF. DNA for the CDR3: TGTGCCGTATGGCCGAGAAATCAGCCCCAGCATTTT.

This clonotype was seen ten or more times. J is TRBJ2-5 and V is TRBV2; 11 bases align to TRBD1. Trimming took 6 bases from V and 8 from J; bases not matched to a gene: 8. The CDR3 totals 14 residues. CDR1 and CDR2 (germline): SNHLY, FYNNEI. The CDR3 here is CASRDRGLDQTQYF. CDR3 nucleotide sequence: TGTGCCAGCAGGGACAGGGGGCTGGACCAAACCCAGTACTTC.

V usage is TRBV11-3 and J usage is TRBJ2-5; TRBD2 matches 8 bases. There are 16 residues in the CDR3. V gave up 1 base and J gave up 4 bases; unmatched junction bases: 8. Germline values: CDR1 SGHNT, CDR2 YENEEA. CDR3 sequence reads: CASSLVFSGVSETQYF. The CDR3 DNA reads TGTGCCAGCAGCTTAGTTTTTAGCGGGGTTTCAGAGACCCAGTACTTC.

The chain uses TRBV20-1 and TRBJ1-1; D is unresolved. The V end was cut by 3 bases, the J end by 4 bases, with 12 bases between. The germline CDR1 and CDR2 sequences are DFQATT and SNEGSKA (reference sequence). The CDR3 has 13 residues. The CDR3 reads CSARIGSRTEAFF. CDR3 in DNA: TGCAGTGCTAGGATCGGTTCCCGCACTGAAGCTTTCTTT.

This clonotype was picked up a small number of times. A read error may account for a junction end that differs from germline. This chain links TRBV29-1 with TRBJ1-2, with D perhaps matching TRBD1 (6 bases). Germline V gene sequence: CDR1 SQVTM, CDR2 ANQGSEA. CDR3 length equals 12 residues. The CDR3 is CSVEWGRGGYTF. CDR3 nucleotides: TGCAGCGTTGAATGGGGCCGGGGGGGCTACACGTTC.

This chain connects TRBV6-1 to TRBJ2-7, with TRBD1 matching 9 bases. V lost 3 bases and J lost 0; bases outside the gene matches: 3. Germline V gives CDR1 MNHNS, CDR2 SASEGT. The CDR3 covers 15 residues. In nucleotides, the CDR3 is TGTGCCAGCAGTGAGAGACAGGGGGGCTCCTACGAGCAGTACTTC. Amino acid sequence: CASSERQGGSYEQYF.

In its sample, this clonotype was seen many times. This chain joins TRBV29-1 and TRBJ1-1; 7 bases align to TRBD1. Germline V gene lookup returns CDR1 SQVTM and CDR2 ANQGSEA. The CDR3 totals 13 residues. The junction had 2 bases not matched to a gene; V was cut back by 3 bases and J by 1 base. The CDR3, as DNA: TGCAGCGTTGAGAACAGGGGGAACACTGAAGCTTTCTTT. This gives the protein CSVENRGNTEAFF.

This clonotype has ten or more counts. The chain joins TRBV28 to TRBJ2-7; perhaps TRBD2 as D (5 bases). The germline gives CDR1 MDHEN, CDR2 SYDVKM. V lost 4 bases, J lost 0 bases, and 10 bases lay in between. The CDR3 runs 14 residues. CDR3 coding DNA: TGTGCCAGCAGTTACCTCGGGGACTCCTACGAGCAGTACTTC. This gives the protein CASSYLGDSYEQYF.

In this sample, this clonotype turned up many times. The chain carries TRBV20-1 and TRBJ1-2; D perhaps matches TRBD1 (6 bases). The CDR3 extends over 12 amino acids. V dropped 1 base and J dropped 8 bases, with 11 bases sitting between them. Germline V CDR1 and CDR2: DFQATT, SNEGSKA (reference sequence). The CDR3 reads CSARGTDGGYTF. In nucleotides, the CDR3 is TGCAGTGCTAGAGGGACAGACGGGGGCTACACCTTC.

This clonotype was seen at least ten times. The chain uses TRBV6-1 and TRBJ1-1; possibly TRBD1 for D (6 bases). Per germline, CDR1 MNHNS and CDR2 SASEGT. Trimming stripped 8 bases from V and 5 bases from J, with 18 bases between. The CDR3 is made up of 14 amino acids. The CDR3 region has the DNA TGTGCCAGCTGGGCGCGGGGGCGAACAACTGAAGCTTTCTTT. It yields the protein CASWARGRTTEAFF.

This clonotype appeared many times. V is TRBV30 and J is TRBJ2-5; the D is unclear. Germline V gene lookup returns CDR1 GTSNPN and CDR2 SVGIG (reference sequence). Trimming removed 1 base from V and 4 bases from J, with 10 bases in between. The CDR3 loop spans 13 amino acids. CDR3 sequence (DNA): TGTGCCTGGAGTGAGGGAATCCGAGAGACCCAGTACTTC. This encodes CAWSEGIRETQYF.

This clonotype was seen a handful of times. The genes are TRBV5-1 and TRBJ2-7; possible D gene TRBD2, 7 bases. Trimming cost V 8 bases and J 3 bases, with 15 bases left between them. The CDR3 has 13 residues. Germline assignment: CDR1 SGHRS and CDR2 YFSETQ. The CDR3 protein is CARPSGGGYEQYF. The CDR3 region has the DNA TGCGCCAGACCTTCGGGGGGCGGCTACGAGCAGTACTTC. The full variable domain, completed using reference TRBV5-1 and TRBJ2-7, is KAGVTQTPRYLIKTRGQQVTLSCSPISGHRSVSWYQQTPGQGLQFLFEYFSETQRNKGNFPGRFSGRQFSNSRSEMNVSTLELGDSALYLCARPSGGGYEQYFGPGTRLTVT.

This clonotype was recorded a few times. This sequence joins TRBV11-2 and TRBJ2-7, with 11 bases aligning to TRBD1. The CDR3 covers 15 residues. V shed 4 bases, J shed 4 bases, and the junction held 6 bases outside the gene matches. The germline V gene has CDR1 SGHAT and CDR2 FQNNGV. CDR3 residues: CASSWDRGTVYEQYF. The DNA for the CDR3 is TGTGCCAGCAGCTGGGACAGGGGGACGGTATACGAGCAGTACTTC.

This clonotype was recorded at least ten times. The chain links TRBV20-1 to TRBJ1-5; D uncertain. Trimming left V 3 bases short and J 5 bases short, with 11 bases between. CDR3 length equals 13 residues. Germline assignment: CDR1 DFQATT and CDR2 SNEGSKA (reference sequence). DNA of the CDR3: TGCAGTGCTAGCCAGGAGGTTTATCAGCCCCAGCATTTT. Translated, it gives CSASQEVYQPQHF.

This clonotype showed up many times. This chain connects TRBV12-3 or TRBV12-4 to TRBJ1-5; 10 bases agree with TRBD1. The CDR3 runs to 15 residues. The ends lost 6 bases at V and 2 bases at J; junction bases unmatched: 4. In DNA, the CDR3 is TGTGCCAGCAGACCCGGGACAGGGGGCAATCAGCCCCAGCATTTT. This codes for CASRPGTGGNQPQHF.

This clonotype was seen repeatedly, ten times or more. This chain uses TRBV27 with TRBJ2-2; D is unclear. The CDR3 length is 13 residues. Trimming removed 1 base from V and 6 bases from J, with 6 bases in between. The V gene's germline CDR1 is MNHEY and CDR2 SMNVEV (reference sequence). As DNA, the CDR3 is TGTGCCAGCAGTTTATTGGTCTCCGGGGAGCTGTTTTTT. Its protein product is CASSLLVSGELFF.

This clonotype was counted only a few times. This chain joins TRBV20-1 and TRBJ2-2, with 9 bases aligning to TRBD1. The CDR3 is 16 residues long. Germline lookup yields CDR1 DFQATT and CDR2 SNEGSKA (reference sequence). After removal of 6 bases from V and 4 bases from J, the junction contained 12 bases not matched to a gene. The CDR3 sequence: CSANNPGQGSTGELFF. The CDR3 DNA follows: TGCAGTGCCAACAACCCGGGACAGGGATCCACCGGGGAGCTGTTTTTT.